The present entry profiles one T cell receptor beta chain with its context. The entry originates in a study of blood T cell repertoires in COVID-19. Trimming left V 4 bases short and J 6 bases short, with 16 bases between. CDR1 is SNHLY, CDR2 FYNNEI, per germline. This CDR3 has 16 amino acids. Using immunoSEQ multiplex PCR, the repertoire was profiled, and TCRdb retains in-frame clones only, with some absent. The sample consists of 150,000 to 200,000 clones, approximately 80% of them appearing once. Sequenced input: peripheral blood. This receptor was taken from an elderly woman with COVID-19, enrolled during active disease. The V call is TRBV2, the J call TRBJ1-6, with D possibly TRBD1 on 5 matching bases. The CDR3: CASSAAGTPSNSPLHF. In nucleotides, the CDR3 is TGTGCCAGCAGTGCCGCCGGGACTCCGAGTAATTCACCCCTCCACTTT.